Sequencing of this TCR beta chain was carried out in a study of cytomegalovirus exposure and HLA in healthy donors. The PCR made use of 60 Vbeta and 13 Jbeta primers. Libraries were prepared by immunoSEQ multiplex PCR; TCRdb keeps only in-frame clonotypes and omits some of them. The sample lists about 160,000 clones; roughly four fifths were seen once. Whole-study results and caveats: The sole available immune exposure information was CMV serostatus. Cytomegalovirus-associated status was assigned to about 150 TCR beta chains. Later analysis suggested links between common viral pathogens and several top significant clusters.

Concerning this clone: As yet, its antigen is unknown.

V lost 4 bases to trimming and J lost 3 bases, with 14 bases between them. Germline V gives CDR1 SGDLS, CDR2 YYNGEE. The CDR3 runs to 14 residues. The sample consisted of PBMCs. The chain joins TRBV9 to TRBJ2-7; tentatively, D is TRBD2 (6 bases). The TCR originated in a woman aged 50 to 65 in good health and CMV-seronegative. As DNA, the CDR3 is TGTGCCAGCAGCCCCTTAGCGGAGAACTACGAGCAGTACTTC. Its protein is CASSPLAENYEQYF.